These T cell receptor beta chains were read from a single sample in a study of shared clonotypes between healthy human individuals. TCRdb keeps only in-frame clones here, not all; method: immunoSEQ multiplex PCR. The sample gives some 500,000 clones, around 77% of which show up once; 12% is in the top ten. Sequenced input: PBMCs. The receptors were sampled from a woman aged 40 to 50 in good health. Some clones in this sample may be carry-over from other donors' samples. Each CDR3 is given with its conserved first and last residue. Each record gives: J gene, D gene, V gene, CDR3 length, clone size, CDR3 protein, CDR3 DNA. D genes are given only for firm matches. Only part of the rows carry a size: once, few, many, or a class if the clone is expanded.

j_gene: TRBJ2-7; d_gene: -; v_gene: TRBV7-2; len: 15; abundance: -; CDR3aa: CASSLGGATLHEQYF; CDR3nt: TGTGCCAGCAGCTTAGGGGGCGCCACCCTCCACGAGCAGTACTTC
j_gene: TRBJ1-1; d_gene: -; v_gene: TRBV1; len: 16; abundance: -; CDR3aa: CTSSQATPGSSTEAFF; CDR3nt: TGCACCAGCAGCCAAGCGACACCGGGGAGCAGCACTGAAGCTTTCTTT
j_gene: TRBJ1-5; d_gene: -; v_gene: TRBV2; len: 14; abundance: few; CDR3aa: CASSEQGVNQPQHF; CDR3nt: TGTGCCAGCAGTGAACAGGGTGTCAATCAGCCCCAGCATTTT
j_gene: TRBJ1-5; d_gene: TRBD1; v_gene: TRBV29-1; len: 14; abundance: -; CDR3aa: CSVKDRDGNQPQHF; CDR3nt: TGCAGCGTCAAGGACAGGGACGGCAATCAGCCCCAGCATTTT
j_gene: TRBJ2-3; d_gene: -; v_gene: TRBV14; len: 16; abundance: -; CDR3aa: CASSHRAGTSTDTQYF; CDR3nt: TGTGCCAGCAGCCATCGGGCGGGAACTTCCACAGATACGCAGTATTTT
j_gene: TRBJ2-3; d_gene: TRBD2; v_gene: TRBV15; len: 16; abundance: -; CDR3aa: CATSRGLAGSTDTQYF; CDR3nt: TGTGCCACCAGCAGAGGACTAGCGGGGAGCACAGATACGCAGTATTTT
j_gene: TRBJ2-7; d_gene: -; v_gene: TRBV2; len: 11; abundance: -; CDR3aa: CASSSSYEQYF; CDR3nt: TGTGCCAGCTCTTCCTCCTACGAGCAGTACTTC
j_gene: TRBJ2-7; d_gene: -; v_gene: TRBV19; len: 13; abundance: few; CDR3aa: CASKIEGSNEQYF; CDR3nt: TGTGCCAGTAAAATAGAGGGAAGCAACGAGCAGTACTTC
j_gene: TRBJ1-2; d_gene: -; v_gene: TRBV6-6; len: 16; abundance: -; CDR3aa: CASSYSSGNWNYGYTF; CDR3nt: TGTGCCAGCAGTTACTCTTCCGGGAATTGGAACTATGGCTACACCTTC
j_gene: TRBJ2-6; d_gene: -; v_gene: TRBV9; len: 15; abundance: -; CDR3aa: CASSVTRAGANVLTF; CDR3nt: TGTGCCAGCAGCGTAACGAGGGCTGGGGCCAACGTCCTGACTTTC
j_gene: TRBJ1-1; d_gene: TRBD1; v_gene: TRBV30; len: 14; abundance: once; CDR3aa: CAWSGQGRNTEAFF; CDR3nt: TGTGCCTGGAGTGGACAGGGACGGAACACTGAAGCTTTCTTT
j_gene: TRBJ2-7; d_gene: TRBD2; v_gene: TRBV4-1; len: 19; abundance: -; CDR3aa: CASSQLPGLAGGSSYEQYF; CDR3nt: TGCGCCAGCAGCCAACTCCCGGGACTAGCGGGAGGTAGCTCCTACGAGCAGTACTTC
j_gene: TRBJ1-2; d_gene: -; v_gene: TRBV5-4; len: 16; abundance: -; CDR3aa: CASSLGGVKSNYGYTF; CDR3nt: TGTGCCAGCAGCTTGGGGGGGGTCAAATCTAACTATGGCTACACCTTC
j_gene: TRBJ1-2; d_gene: -; v_gene: TRBV6-1; len: 11; abundance: -; CDR3aa: CASNLGGGYTF; CDR3nt: TGTGCCAGCAATCTAGGCGGGGGCTACACCTTC
j_gene: TRBJ2-5; d_gene: -; v_gene: TRBV19; len: 12; abundance: few; CDR3aa: CASGGAPETQYF; CDR3nt: TGTGCCAGTGGGGGGGCACCCGAGACCCAGTACTTC
j_gene: TRBJ1-1; d_gene: -; v_gene: TRBV27; len: 14; abundance: few; CDR3aa: CASSLLEGGGSAFF; CDR3nt: TGTGCCAGCAGTTTATTGGAAGGGGGGGGGAGCGCTTTCTTT
j_gene: TRBJ2-1; d_gene: TRBD2; v_gene: TRBV6-4; len: 14; abundance: once; CDR3aa: CASSDLAGVNEQFF; CDR3nt: TGTGCCAGCAGTGACTTAGCGGGAGTGAATGAGCAGTTCTTC
j_gene: TRBJ1-1; d_gene: TRBD1; v_gene: TRBV4-2; len: 15; abundance: -; CDR3aa: CASSPGQGRNTEAFF; CDR3nt: TGTGCCAGCAGCCCCGGACAGGGGAGGAACACTGAAGCTTTCTTT
j_gene: TRBJ2-2; d_gene: -; v_gene: TRBV28; len: 14; abundance: -; CDR3aa: CASKKVGTTGELFF; CDR3nt: TGTGCCAGCAAGAAAGTGGGAACCACCGGGGAGCTGTTTTTT
j_gene: TRBJ2-7; d_gene: TRBD1; v_gene: TRBV5-4; len: 12; abundance: -; CDR3aa: CASSLEGQSGYF; CDR3nt: TGTGCCAGCAGCTTAGAGGGACAGTCTGGGTACTTC
j_gene: TRBJ2-7; d_gene: -; v_gene: TRBV7-8; len: 16; abundance: many; CDR3aa: CASSLGSPPDAYEQYF; CDR3nt: TGTGCCAGCAGCTTAGGGTCGCCACCGGACGCCTACGAGCAGTACTTC
j_gene: TRBJ2-1; d_gene: -; v_gene: TRBV4-1; len: 13; abundance: -; CDR3aa: CASRASANNEQFF; CDR3nt: TGCGCCAGCAGGGCTAGCGCGAACAATGAGCAGTTCTTC
j_gene: TRBJ2-1; d_gene: TRBD2; v_gene: TRBV28; len: 15; abundance: -; CDR3aa: CASSKTSGSYNEQFF; CDR3nt: TGTGCCAGCAGTAAGACTAGCGGGTCTTACAATGAGCAGTTCTTC
j_gene: TRBJ2-2; d_gene: -; v_gene: TRBV6-5; len: 12; abundance: -; CDR3aa: CASSYRLGELFF; CDR3nt: TGTGCCAGCAGTTACCGTTTGGGGGAGCTGTTTTTT
j_gene: TRBJ1-1; d_gene: -; v_gene: TRBV19; len: 14; abundance: -; CDR3aa: CASIGSPSSAEAFF; CDR3nt: TGTGCCAGTATAGGATCCCCGTCCTCCGCTGAAGCTTTCTTT
j_gene: TRBJ2-7; d_gene: TRBD2; v_gene: TRBV2; len: 15; abundance: -; CDR3aa: CASSEGTSGRYEQYF; CDR3nt: TGTGCCAGCAGTGAAGGGACTAGCGGGAGGTACGAGCAGTACTTC
j_gene: TRBJ2-1; d_gene: TRBD2; v_gene: TRBV7-7; len: 15; abundance: -; CDR3aa: CASSSGTSGYNEQFF; CDR3nt: TGTGCCAGCAGCTCAGGGACTAGCGGGTACAATGAGCAGTTCTTC
j_gene: TRBJ1-1; d_gene: TRBD1; v_gene: TRBV5-1; len: 16; abundance: few; CDR3aa: CASSPRDSDMNTEAFF; CDR3nt: TGCGCCAGCAGCCCCAGGGACAGCGACATGAACACTGAAGCTTTCTTT
j_gene: TRBJ2-2; d_gene: -; v_gene: TRBV10-1; len: 14; abundance: -; CDR3aa: CASSDRRGTGELFF; CDR3nt: TGCGCCAGCAGTGATCGGCGGGGCACCGGGGAGCTGTTTTTT
j_gene: TRBJ1-1; d_gene: TRBD1; v_gene: TRBV11-2; len: 17; abundance: -; CDR3aa: CASSKDPRQGMNTEAFF; CDR3nt: TGTGCCAGCAGCAAAGACCCCCGACAGGGGATGAACACTGAAGCTTTCTTT
j_gene: TRBJ1-2; d_gene: -; v_gene: TRBV28; len: 15; abundance: -; CDR3aa: CASSRGWDDSYGYTF; CDR3nt: TGTGCCAGCAGCCGAGGGTGGGATGACAGCTATGGCTACACCTTC
j_gene: TRBJ2-2; d_gene: -; v_gene: TRBV18; len: 14; abundance: -; CDR3aa: CASSPRTRTGELFF; CDR3nt: TGTGCCAGCTCACCGCGGACGAGGACCGGGGAGCTGTTTTTT
j_gene: TRBJ2-7; d_gene: TRBD1; v_gene: TRBV7-9; len: 19; abundance: -; CDR3aa: CASSLVGQGERGTEYEQYF; CDR3nt: TGTGCCAGCAGCTTAGTAGGGCAGGGGGAAAGAGGTACGGAGTACGAGCAGTACTTC
j_gene: TRBJ2-2; d_gene: -; v_gene: TRBV15; len: 14; abundance: -; CDR3aa: CATRVTRNTGELFF; CDR3nt: TGTGCCACCAGGGTGACTAGGAACACCGGGGAGCTGTTTTTT
j_gene: TRBJ2-5; d_gene: TRBD2; v_gene: TRBV29-1; len: 12; abundance: -; CDR3aa: CSVDPSGRAQYF; CDR3nt: TGCAGCGTGGACCCTAGCGGGAGGGCCCAGTACTTC
j_gene: TRBJ1-3; d_gene: TRBD1; v_gene: TRBV29-1; len: 13; abundance: -; CDR3aa: CSVQGVSGNTIYF; CDR3nt: TGCAGCGTGCAGGGGGTCTCTGGAAACACCATATATTTT
j_gene: TRBJ2-7; d_gene: -; v_gene: TRBV6-1; len: 14; abundance: few; CDR3aa: CASNTGTTIYEQYF; CDR3nt: TGTGCCAGCAATACCGGGACAACGATATACGAGCAGTACTTC
j_gene: TRBJ2-3; d_gene: -; v_gene: TRBV7-2; len: 15; abundance: -; CDR3aa: CASSLWGPSTDTQYF; CDR3nt: TGTGCCAGCAGCTTATGGGGACCCAGCACAGATACGCAGTATTTT
j_gene: TRBJ1-2; d_gene: -; v_gene: TRBV7-2; len: 13; abundance: few; CDR3aa: CASSVSQHYGYTF; CDR3nt: TGTGCCAGCAGCGTTAGCCAGCACTATGGCTACACCTTC
j_gene: TRBJ2-7; d_gene: TRBD1; v_gene: TRBV5-4; len: 15; abundance: -; CDR3aa: CASSPGTGSPLEQYF; CDR3nt: TGTGCCAGCAGCCCCGGGACAGGGAGTCCCCTCGAGCAGTACTTC
j_gene: TRBJ2-7; d_gene: -; v_gene: TRBV28; len: 15; abundance: -; CDR3aa: CASSPFRGFSYEQYF; CDR3nt: TGTGCCAGCAGTCCCTTTAGGGGCTTCTCCTACGAGCAGTACTTC
j_gene: TRBJ2-3; d_gene: TRBD1; v_gene: TRBV7-2; len: 18; abundance: -; CDR3aa: CASSLLPSRDRIADTQYF; CDR3nt: TGTGCCAGCAGCTTATTGCCTAGCCGGGACAGGATAGCAGATACGCAGTATTTT
j_gene: TRBJ2-1; d_gene: -; v_gene: TRBV5-4; len: 15; abundance: -; CDR3aa: CASGQLPRGANEQFF; CDR3nt: TGTGCCAGCGGCCAGCTCCCCAGGGGAGCCAATGAGCAGTTCTTC
j_gene: TRBJ1-2; d_gene: -; v_gene: TRBV30; len: 13; abundance: few; CDR3aa: CAWSVSPIGGYTF; CDR3nt: TGTGCCTGGAGTGTGTCCCCCATCGGTGGCTACACCTTC
j_gene: TRBJ1-4; d_gene: -; v_gene: TRBV6-1; len: 15; abundance: -; CDR3aa: CASSYTRATNEKLFF; CDR3nt: TGTGCCAGCAGCTATACCAGGGCAACTAATGAAAAACTGTTTTTT
j_gene: TRBJ1-1; d_gene: -; v_gene: TRBV18; len: 12; abundance: -; CDR3aa: CASSRLNYEAFF; CDR3nt: TGTGCCAGCTCACGGCTGAACTACGAAGCTTTCTTT
j_gene: TRBJ2-1; d_gene: TRBD2; v_gene: TRBV11-1; len: 15; abundance: -; CDR3aa: CASSFRTSGHNEQFF; CDR3nt: TGTGCCAGCAGCTTCAGAACTAGCGGACACAATGAGCAGTTCTTC
j_gene: TRBJ2-2; d_gene: TRBD2; v_gene: TRBV10-3; len: 18; abundance: -; CDR3aa: CAISGSGGGRAGTGELFF; CDR3nt: TGTGCCATCAGTGGTTCCGGGGGCGGGAGGGCCGGCACCGGGGAGCTGTTTTTT
j_gene: TRBJ2-3; d_gene: TRBD2; v_gene: TRBV28; len: 16; abundance: -; CDR3aa: CASDDGLAGITDTQYF; CDR3nt: TGTGCCTCAGACGATGGACTAGCGGGAATTACAGATACGCAGTATTTT
j_gene: TRBJ1-4; d_gene: TRBD1; v_gene: TRBV9; len: 15; abundance: -; CDR3aa: CASSHEEGAWEKLFF; CDR3nt: TGTGCCAGCAGCCATGAGGAGGGGGCGTGGGAAAAACTGTTTTTT
j_gene: TRBJ2-7; d_gene: TRBD2; v_gene: TRBV28; len: 15; abundance: -; CDR3aa: CASTPGLGGGYEQYF; CDR3nt: TGTGCCAGCACCCCGGGACTCGGGGGGGGATACGAGCAGTACTTC
j_gene: TRBJ2-7; d_gene: -; v_gene: TRBV28; len: 14; abundance: -; CDR3aa: CASSFPGATYEQYF; CDR3nt: TGTGCCAGCAGTTTTCCGGGGGCCACCTACGAGCAGTACTTC
j_gene: TRBJ1-5; d_gene: -; v_gene: TRBV4-1; len: 13; abundance: -; CDR3aa: CASSQAIYQPQHF; CDR3nt: TGCGCCAGCAGCCAAGCCATATATCAGCCCCAGCATTTT
j_gene: TRBJ1-6; d_gene: -; v_gene: TRBV30; len: 11; abundance: -; CDR3aa: CAWNMDSPLHF; CDR3nt: TGTGCCTGGAATATGGATTCACCCCTCCACTTT
j_gene: TRBJ2-1; d_gene: TRBD1; v_gene: TRBV30; len: 16; abundance: -; CDR3aa: CAWSYIGTGLSNEQFF; CDR3nt: TGTGCCTGGAGTTACATTGGGACAGGGTTGAGCAATGAGCAGTTCTTC
j_gene: TRBJ2-3; d_gene: -; v_gene: TRBV4-1; len: 15; abundance: -; CDR3aa: CASSQVETRIDTQYF; CDR3nt: TGCGCCAGCAGCCAAGTGGAGACTAGGATAGATACGCAGTATTTT
j_gene: TRBJ2-7; d_gene: -; v_gene: TRBV28; len: 13; abundance: -; CDR3aa: CASRRGRDYEQYF; CDR3nt: TGTGCCAGCAGGAGGGGGCGGGACTACGAGCAGTACTTC